One T cell receptor beta chain is described in this entry. This entry comes from a study of blood T cell repertoires in COVID-19. For the study at large: COVID-19 samples, acute and convalescent, were from the United States, Italy and Spain. Nucleic acid was either cDNA or gDNA, and it came from T cells, B-cell-depleted T cells, or PBMCs.

Authors' analysis steps: Quantification of nucleated cells was approximated via reference gene primer amplification. Method: immunoSEQ multiplex PCR; TCRdb's copy keeps in-frame clones and lacks some. V and J calls plus clone size are reproduced from that table; the DNA served to infer D and trimming. The sample records 100,000 to 150,000 clones, about 72% being singletons. Source material: peripheral blood. The source is a woman aged 70-85 years with acute or convalescent COVID-19.

In DNA, the CDR3 is TGTGCCAGCAGGCTTTACCCCGGGACATCGAACACCGGGGAGCTGTTTTTT. Translating gives CASRLYPGTSNTGELFF. V and J are TRBV11-2 and TRBJ2-2, with D tentatively TRBD1 (6 bases). V lost 6 bases and J 0 bases, leaving 17 bases between the germline ends. CDR3 length: 17 residues. Germline-derived CDR1 and CDR2 are SGHAT and FQNNGV.